A selection of T cell receptor beta chains follows, all from one sample in a study of CD8+ T cells in alopecia areata. Assay used: immunoSEQ multiplex PCR; TCRdb lists only in-frame clones, some missing. The sample includes 150,000 or so clones, 50% to 75% of them seen just once. Sample: CD4+ T cells sorted from blood, taken at approximately week 56, from a patient treated with tofacitinib. Every receptor here comes from a human donor with alopecia areata. CDR3s include the opening cysteine and the closing phenylalanine or tryptophan. D genes are given only for firm matches. The size of a clone is reported for some rows only, either as once, few or many, or as a class for expanded clones.

j_gene | abundance | d_gene | v_gene | CDR3nt | CDR3aa
TRBJ2-7 | few | TRBD1 | TRBV28 | TGTGCCAGCCAGAACAGGGGGCGGGAGCAGTACTTC | CASQNRGREQYF
TRBJ2-7 | few | NA | TRBV5-5 | TGTGCCAGCAGCTTGACAGAAACCTACGAGCAGTACTTC | CASSLTETYEQYF
TRBJ1-1 | NA | TRBD1 | TRBV7-9 | TGTGCCAGCAGCACACAGGGGGACCTTCGGTGGAACACTGAAGCTTTCTTT | CASSTQGDLRWNTEAFF
TRBJ2-7 | few | NA | TRBV29-1 | TGCAGCGTTGAAACCCCAACAGGGCCCAACGAGCAGTACTTC | CSVETPTGPNEQYF
TRBJ2-1 | NA | NA | TRBV14 | TGTGCCAGCAGCCAAGATCTTAGGTATCCGAGGAAGTTCTTC | CASSQDLRYPRKFF
TRBJ2-5 | few | TRBD2 | TRBV29-1 | TGCAGCGTTGAAGAGGCTAGCGGGGGGGCGCAAGAGACCCAGTACTTC | CSVEEASGGAQETQYF
TRBJ2-3 | NA | NA | TRBV11-2 | TGTGCCAGCAGCTTAGTTCACCTAGCGATCTCAGATACGCAGTATTTT | CASSLVHLAISDTQYF
TRBJ2-5 | few | NA | TRBV5-1 | TGCGCCAGCAGCTCGAGTGGGGGGTCAGAGGAGACCCAGTACTTC | CASSSSGGSEETQYF
TRBJ2-3 | NA | TRBD2 | TRBV10-3 | TGTGCCATCAGTGAGCGGGGGGAGTCGGGTACGCAGTATTTT | CAISERGESGTQYF
TRBJ1-5 | NA | NA | TRBV6-1 | TGTGCCAGCAGTGAGGTGGGTAATCAGCCCCAGCATTTT | CASSEVGNQPQHF
TRBJ1-1 | NA | TRBD1 | TRBV23-1 | TGCGCCAGCAGTCAATCCCCGGACAGGGACAGAACTGAAGCTTTCTTT | CASSQSPDRDRTEAFF
TRBJ2-1 | NA | NA | TRBV4-1 | TGCGCCAGCAGCCAGGTTGGGAATGAGCAGTTCTTC | CASSQVGNEQFF
TRBJ1-6 | once | TRBD1 | TRBV7-8 | TGTGCCAGCAGCTTTGAAACAGGGGCTAATTCACCCCTCCACTTT | CASSFETGANSPLHF
TRBJ1-5 | NA | NA | TRBV6-1 | TGTGCCAGCAGTGAAAACGTTAGCAATCAGCCCCAGCATTTT | CASSENVSNQPQHF
TRBJ1-1 | NA | NA | TRBV10-3 | TGTGCCATCAGCGACAAGGGGCTGAACACTGAAGCTTTCTTT | CAISDKGLNTEAFF
TRBJ2-6 | few | NA | TRBV11-2 | TGTGCCAGCAGCGTGGGACACACGTCTGGGGCCAACGTCCTGACTTTC | CASSVGHTSGANVLTF
TRBJ2-7 | NA | NA | TRBV12-5 | TGTGCTAGTGGTTTGGCCAACACTGTGGCAAGAACCTTC | CASGLANTVARTF
TRBJ1-1 | NA | NA | TRBV5-1 | TGCGCCAGCAGTCCAACAGGAGTAGCTGGCACTGAAGCTTTCTTT | CASSPTGVAGTEAFF
TRBJ2-7 | NA | TRBD1 | TRBV6-5 | TGTGCCAGCAGGCGGACAGGGCACGAGCAGTACTTC | CASRRTGHEQYF
TRBJ1-1 | NA | NA | TRBV29-1 | TGCAGCGTTCAGGGTATGAACACTGAAGCTTTCTTT | CSVQGMNTEAFF
TRBJ1-2 | NA | TRBD1 | TRBV18 | TGTGCCAGCTCACCACGGGACAGTGGGCGCTACACCTTC | CASSPRDSGRYTF
TRBJ2-1 | NA | NA | TRBV5-6 | TGTGCCAGCAGCCCCCTTCCGGCTGCGAACCCTTACAATGAGCAGTTCTTC | CASSPLPAANPYNEQFF
TRBJ1-2 | NA | TRBD1 | TRBV2 | TGTGCCAGCAATGGAGGACAGGGGGCCTATGGCTACACCTTC | CASNGGQGAYGYTF
TRBJ2-7 | NA | TRBD1 | TRBV2 | TGTGCCAGCTCGGGACAGCTATCGTACGAGCAGTACTTC | CASSGQLSYEQYF
TRBJ2-3 | NA | NA | TRBV27 | TGTGCCAGCAGTTGGGAAGGGGCAGGAACTAGCACAGATACGCAGTATTTT | CASSWEGAGTSTDTQYF
TRBJ1-2 | NA | NA | TRBV18 | TGTGCCAGCTCACCCCTGAAGGGGTCCCCAGGAGGCTACACCTTC | CASSPLKGSPGGYTF
TRBJ2-5 | NA | NA | TRBV5-6 | TGTGCCAGCAGCTTTTTAAGGGCGGAGACCCAGTACTTC | CASSFLRAETQYF
TRBJ1-2 | few | TRBD1 | TRBV5-1 | TGCGCCAGCAGCCCGGGGACAGGGGGCAACGGCTACACCTTC | CASSPGTGGNGYTF
TRBJ2-7 | NA | NA | TRBV15 | TGTGCCACCAGCAGGACTCTGGGGGGGCGCCTATACGAGCAGTACTTC | CATSRTLGGRLYEQYF
TRBJ1-1 | NA | NA | TRBV29-1 | TGCAGCGCCACAGACAGCAGGAGGATGAACACTGAAGCTTTCTTT | CSATDSRRMNTEAFF
TRBJ2-7 | NA | NA | TRBV5-4 | TGTGCCAGCAGCGAGAGTAGCTCCTACGAGCAGTACTTC | CASSESSSYEQYF
TRBJ1-4 | NA | NA | TRBV5-1 | TGCGCCAGCAGCGATGGACAGTCCGCAACTAATGAAAAACTGTTTTTT | CASSDGQSATNEKLFF
TRBJ2-5 | NA | NA | TRBV5-1 | TGCGCCAGCAGCAGAACGAGGGAGACCCAGTACTTC | CASSRTRETQYF
TRBJ2-2 | NA | NA | TRBV7-9 | TGTGCCAGCAGCTTTAGGTCGAACACCGGGGAGCTGTTTTTT | CASSFRSNTGELFF
TRBJ1-4 | once | TRBD1 | TRBV6-5 | TGTGCCAGCAGGCCAGGACAGGGCTCTGAAAAACTGTTTTTT | CASRPGQGSEKLFF
TRBJ2-3 | few | NA | TRBV29-1 | TGCAGCCTCCGGGCGGCGGGCTGGAGCACAGATACGCAGTATTTT | CSLRAAGWSTDTQYF
TRBJ2-3 | few | NA | TRBV9 | TGTGCCAGCAGCGTAGGGCGGGAACCCACAGATACGCAGTATTTT | CASSVGREPTDTQYF
TRBJ2-2 | NA | NA | TRBV7-3 | TGTGCCAGCAGCCCACGTGAGGCTGGGGAGCTGTTTTTT | CASSPREAGELFF
TRBJ2-1 | NA | TRBD1 | TRBV4-1 | TGCGCCAGCAGCCGGACAGGGGGTGGTGAGCAGTTCTTC | CASSRTGGGEQFF
TRBJ1-4 | NA | NA | TRBV29-1 | TGCAGCGGTCGGACGGGTGAAAAACTGTTTTTT | CSGRTGEKLFF
TRBJ2-7 | NA | TRBD1 | TRBV5-1 | TGCGCCAGCAGGGGACAGGTCAGCTCCTACGAGCAGTACTTC | CASRGQVSSYEQYF
TRBJ2-7 | NA | NA | TRBV2 | TGTGCCAGCAGCGAGACAGGTGCCGAATTCGGGCAGTACTTC | CASSETGAEFGQYF
TRBJ2-1 | few | TRBD2 | TRBV5-5 | TGTGCCAGCAGCTGGCGAGGAAGCGGGGGGATCAATGAGCAGTTCTTC | CASSWRGSGGINEQFF
TRBJ1-1 | NA | NA | TRBV29-1 | TGCAGCGCGCTTACAGAGATGAACACTGAAGCTTTCTTT | CSALTEMNTEAFF